The next 30 T cell receptor beta chains were all read from a single sample in a study of shared clonotypes between healthy human individuals. Data came from immunoSEQ multiplex PCR; TCRdb stores just in-frame clones and leaves some out. The sample lists over a million clones; roughly 96% were seen once. Sequenced input: naive CD4+ T cells sorted from blood. Subset in this sample: CD45RA+ positively selected. The receptors here all came from a man under 40 in good health.

The rearrangement links TRBV27 to TRBJ2-7; 7 bases are shared with TRBD1. J gave up 3 bases and V 3 bases, and 8 bases lay outside the gene matches. Germline-derived CDR1 and CDR2 are MNHEY and SMNVEV (reference sequence). The CDR3 has 15 residues. CDR3 bases: TGTGCCAGCAGTTTTAGGAGACAGGGATACTACGAGCAGTACTTC. It translates to CASSFRRQGYYEQYF.

The count of this clone is one. The chain joins TRBV27 to TRBJ2-7; D not resolved. The germline V and J ends were trimmed by 3 bases and 5 bases, with 11 bases remaining between them. This CDR3 has 13 residues. Per the germline V gene, CDR1 is MNHEY and CDR2 is SMNVEV (reference sequence). The CDR3 sequence: CASSFPGRNEQYF. The CDR3 nucleotides are TGTGCCAGCAGTTTTCCCGGACGGAACGAGCAGTACTTC.

This chain links TRBV5-6 with TRBJ2-7; a weak D match, TRBD1 (6 bases). This CDR3 has 15 amino acids. V lost 3 bases, J lost 4 bases, and 17 bases lay in between. The germline gives CDR1 SGHDT, CDR2 YYEEEE. The CDR3 DNA reads as TGTGCCAGCAGCTCATACAGGGTTTTGGGTTACGAGCAGTACTTC. This encodes CASSSYRVLGYEQYF.

The chain combines TRBV4-3 with TRBJ1-5; D is perhaps TRBD1 (6 bases). From germline, CDR1 is LGHNA and CDR2 YSLEER. V was cut by 1 base and J by 7 bases, with 11 bases left in between. CDR3 length: 14 residues. CDR3 protein: CASSQVAGAQPQHF. The DNA of the CDR3 is TGCGCCAGCAGCCAAGTCGCGGGGGCCCAGCCCCAGCATTTT.

This clone was found once. The chain recombines TRBV15 with TRBJ2-7; the D is unclear. The CDR3 runs 12 residues. The germline V gene has CDR1 LNHNV and CDR2 YYDKDF (reference sequence). The V end lost 0 bases, the J end lost 7 bases, and 7 bases lay between the germline ends. Here the CDR3 reads CATSRDTREQYF. DNA for the CDR3: TGTGCCACCAGCAGAGATACACGTGAGCAGTACTTC.

J is TRBJ2-2 and V is TRBV9, with D possibly TRBD1 on 6 matching bases. Germline V gene sequence: CDR1 SGDLS, CDR2 YYNGEE. V was shortened by 4 bases and J by 3 bases, with 13 bases between the two germline ends. There are 15 residues in the CDR3. The CDR3 region has the DNA TGTGCCAGCAGCCCTACAGGGTTGTACACCGGGGAGCTGTTTTTT. Protein product: CASSPTGLYTGELFF.

V gene TRBV4-1 combines with J gene TRBJ2-3, with D perhaps TRBD1 (6 bases). Trimming removed 0 bases from V and 2 bases from J, with 21 bases in between. CDR3 length equals 19 residues. Germline V gene sequence: CDR1 MGHRA, CDR2 YSYEKL. The CDR3: CASSQDSYYGTRDTDTQYF. The DNA for the CDR3 is TGCGCCAGCAGCCAAGATTCTTATTATGGGACAAGAGACACAGATACGCAGTATTTT.

The rearrangement links TRBV2 to TRBJ2-5; TRBD1 might be the D (6 bases). This CDR3 region has 15 residues. Trimming took off 6 bases at V and 4 bases at J, with 18 bases between the two ends. Germline lookup yields CDR1 SNHLY and CDR2 FYNNEI. This CDR3 reads CASRRRTVHGETQYF. Here the CDR3 DNA reads TGTGCCAGCAGACGGAGGACAGTCCATGGAGAGACCCAGTACTTC.

In nucleotides, the CDR3 is TGTGCCAGCAAAGAGTTTGGGGACAGTGACAATCAGCCCCAGCATTTT. Protein sequence: CASKEFGDSDNQPQHF. V is TRBV28 and J is TRBJ1-5; 7 positions agree with TRBD1. Germline CDR1 MDHEN, CDR2 SYDVKM. This CDR3 is built from 16 residues. V was pared by 7 bases and J by 3 bases, with 12 bases of the junction left unmatched.

Turning to this clone: This CDR3 is also generated by other DNA sequences in the sample. The V and J genes are TRBV5-4 and TRBJ2-7; 8 bases fit TRBD1. V lost 0 bases, J lost 1 base, and 3 bases stayed unmatched. In germline, CDR1 is SGHNT, CDR2 YYREEE (reference sequence). The CDR3 has 15 residues. The CDR3 reads CASSLAGTGSYEQYF. CDR3 coding DNA: TGTGCCAGCAGCTTGGCGGGGACAGGATCCTACGAGCAGTACTTC.

This chain links TRBV10-3 with TRBJ1-5; the match to TRBD1 covers 7 bases. Germline trimming cut 3 bases from V and 5 bases from J; bases unmatched to any gene: 10. CDR1 ENHRY and CDR2 SYGVKD come from the germline V gene. This CDR3 comprises 16 residues. The CDR3: CAISDPRTGSYQPQHF. In DNA form, the CDR3 reads TGTGCCATCAGTGACCCCAGGACAGGTTCATATCAGCCCCAGCATTTT.

The chain links TRBV5-1 to TRBJ1-2; D is perhaps TRBD1 (5 bases). Germline lookup yields CDR1 SGHRS and CDR2 YFSETQ. The V end lost 4 bases, the J end lost 3 bases, and 25 bases lay between the germline ends. The CDR3 consists of 18 residues. The CDR3 here is CASSLGRARVDKDYGYTF. The CDR3 coding sequence is TGCGCCAGCAGCCTGGGACGGGCCAGGGTAGATAAGGACTATGGCTACACCTTC.

Of note for this clone: Other DNA sequences within the sample encode an identical CDR3. The V gene is TRBV9, the J gene TRBJ2-7; D is undetermined. In germline, CDR1 is SGDLS, CDR2 YYNGEE. Between the trimmed V and J ends, which lost 0 bases and 0 bases, there was a span of 7 bases. The CDR3 is made up of 14 amino acids. CDR3 amino acids: CASSVDGTSYEQYF. Written as DNA, the CDR3 is TGTGCCAGCAGCGTAGATGGTACCTCCTACGAGCAGTACTTC. The variable domain in full, completed from reference TRBV9 and TRBJ2-7, reads DSGVTQTPKHLITATGQRVTLRCSPRSGDLSVYWYQQSLDQGLQFLIQYYNGEERAKGNILERFSAQQFPDLHSELNLSSLELGDSALYFCASSVDGTSYEQYFGPGTRLTVT.

The chain joins TRBV5-5 to TRBJ1-2; 7 positions agree with TRBD1. The germline gives CDR1 SGHKS, CDR2 YYEKEE (reference sequence). J gave up 5 bases and V 3 bases, and 7 bases lay outside the gene matches. The CDR3 is 14 amino acids. The CDR3 loop is CASSSGQALYGYTF. The CDR3 bases are TGTGCCAGCAGCTCCGGACAGGCCTTATATGGCTACACCTTC.

The table lists this clone with a count of one. Other DNA sequences in the sample encode the same CDR3. The CDR3 DNA follows: TGCGCCAGCAGCTCCCGGACGGGGAACACTGAAGCTTTCTTT. It translates to CASSSRTGNTEAFF. The chain has TRBV5-1 and TRBJ1-1; D unclear. Germline V gene lookup returns CDR1 SGHRS and CDR2 YFSETQ. V lost 3 bases and J lost 1, with 10 bases in between. The CDR3 consists of 14 residues.

This chain links TRBV5-4 with TRBJ2-2; D is possibly TRBD1 (6 bases). Germline assignment: CDR1 SGHNT and CDR2 YYREEE (reference sequence). V lost 4 bases and J lost 0, with 10 bases in between. This CDR3 region has 15 residues. The CDR3 sequence: CASSRGHPNTGELFF. The CDR3 DNA reads TGTGCCAGCAGCAGGGGACATCCGAACACCGGGGAGCTGTTTTTT.

The CDR3 DNA sequence: TGTGCCACCGACAGCCAATTCGCGGGGGAGGCCTATGGCTACACCTTC. Protein sequence: CATDSQFAGEAYGYTF. The gene calls are TRBV28 and TRBJ1-2, with a tentative D call TRBD1 (5 bases). The CDR3 runs 16 residues. V was pared by 10 bases and J by 4 bases, with 25 bases between. Germline loops: CDR1 MDHEN, CDR2 SYDVKM.

The chain couples TRBV7-9 to TRBJ1-2; perhaps TRBD1 as D (6 bases). Trimming took off 4 bases at V and 2 bases at J, with 14 bases between the two ends. CDR1 and CDR2 from the germline V gene are SEHNR and FQNEAQ (reference sequence). The length of the CDR3 is 15 residues. As DNA, the CDR3 is TGTGCCAGCAGCTCTCCTCTACAGGGAAACTATGGCTACACCTTC. It specifies CASSSPLQGNYGYTF.

V is TRBV5-4 and J is TRBJ1-4; the match to TRBD1 covers 9 bases. Losses at the gene ends were 4 bases for V and 4 bases for J; bases not matched to a gene: 8. Germline CDR1 and CDR2: SGHNT and YYREEE (reference sequence). This CDR3 is 16 amino acids long. The DNA of the CDR3 is TGTGCCAGCAGCACCTCGGGACAGGGACTTAATGAAAAACTGTTTTTT. The encoded protein is CASSTSGQGLNEKLFF.

The rearrangement uses TRBV6-1 and TRBJ2-1, with D uncertain. This CDR3 spans 15 amino acids. The germline V gene encodes CDR1 MNHNS and CDR2 SASEGT. Trimming cost V 2 bases and J 4 bases, with 12 bases left between them. CDR3 in DNA: TGTGCCAGCAGTGAACAGACCTCGGAGTACAATGAGCAGTTCTTC. Translated: CASSEQTSEYNEQFF.

The chain uses TRBV18 and TRBJ2-7, with 7 positions matching TRBD2. J was trimmed by 4 bases and V by 3 bases; bases with no gene match: 9. CDR1 is KGHSH and CDR2 is LQKENI in the germline V gene. The CDR3 is 15 amino acids. The CDR3 protein is CASSPSSGARYEQYF. DNA for the CDR3: TGTGCCAGCTCACCGTCTAGCGGAGCTAGGTACGAGCAGTACTTC.

This sequence joins TRBV7-3 and TRBJ2-2; a weak D match, TRBD2 (6 bases). The CDR3 consists of 16 residues. V lost 2 bases and J 1 base, leaving 11 bases between the germline ends. CDR1 is SGHTA, CDR2 FQGTGA, per germline. CDR3 DNA: TGTGCCAGCAGCTTAGGTACTAGCAGGAACACCGGGGAGCTGTTTTTT. As protein: CASSLGTSRNTGELFF.

The chain carries TRBV2 and TRBJ2-3, with D hard to call. The CDR3 sequence is 17 residues long. From germline, CDR1 is SNHLY and CDR2 FYNNEI. V lost 6 bases and J lost 0, with 19 bases in between. This chain's CDR3 is CASRAPRTASSTDTQYF. CDR3 coding DNA: TGTGCCAGCAGGGCCCCGCGTACAGCGTCTAGCACAGATACGCAGTATTTT.

In the case of this clone: Relative to the germline gene, one junction end is altered; a read error may explain this. This rearrangement joins TRBV7-7 to TRBJ2-5; the D is unclear. This CDR3 has 14 residues. Germline V gives CDR1 SSHAT, CDR2 FNYEAQ (reference sequence). The CDR3 reads CASSLGLVVQTQYF. CDR3 sequence (DNA): TGTGCTAGCAGCTTAGGCCTCGTCGTACAGACCCAGTACTTC.

This clone was seen a single time. Other DNA sequences from this sample encode an identical CDR3 as well. The rearrangement joins TRBV2 to TRBJ2-3; no clear D. Deletions cut 4 bases from V and 0 bases from J, with 2 bases between. Germline assignment: CDR1 SNHLY and CDR2 FYNNEI. The CDR3 is made up of 12 amino acids. The CDR3 nucleotides read TGTGCCAGCAGTGGCAGCACAGATACGCAGTATTTT. Its translation is CASSGSTDTQYF.

CDR3 sequence: CASSLAGTGGQETQYF. The CDR3 DNA sequence: TGTGCCAGCAGCTTAGCCGGGACAGGGGGCCAAGAGACCCAGTACTTC. The V call is TRBV7-9, the J call TRBJ2-5; 11 bases agree with TRBD1. Germline V gene lookup returns CDR1 SEHNR and CDR2 FQNEAQ (reference sequence). The CDR3 length is 16 residues. V lost 0 bases, J lost 1 base, and 1 base stayed unmatched. Full variable domain (missing parts from reference TRBV7-9 and TRBJ2-5): DTGVSQNPRHKITKRGQNVTFRCDPISEHNRLYWYRQTLGQGPEFLTYFQNEAQLEKSRLLSDRFSAERPKGSFSTLEIQRTEQGDSAMYLCASSLAGTGGQETQYFGPGTRLLVL.

The chain links TRBV2 to TRBJ1-3, with D maybe TRBD1 (5 bases). The CDR3 sequence is 14 residues long. Between the trimmed V and J ends, which lost 4 bases and 8 bases, there was a span of 15 bases. CDR1 and CDR2 from the germline V gene are SNHLY and FYNNEI. The CDR3 DNA is TGTGCCAGCAGTGTAATCCAGGGAGGAGACACCATATATTTT. Encoded protein: CASSVIQGGDTIYF.

The chain is built from TRBV9 and TRBJ1-1; 9 bases are a match to TRBD1. Unmatched junction bases numbered 9, after V lost 2 bases and J lost 4 bases. CDR3 size: 16 residues. The V gene's germline CDR1 is SGDLS and CDR2 YYNGEE. The CDR3 reads CASSVGPGQGSTEAFF. For the CDR3, the DNA is TGTGCCAGCAGCGTGGGTCCGGGACAGGGTAGCACTGAAGCTTTCTTT.

J is TRBJ2-1 and V is TRBV6-5, with 7 positions matching TRBD1. This CDR3 is 13 amino acids long. Germline loops: CDR1 MNHEY, CDR2 SVGAGI. Trimming took 0 bases from V and 12 from J; bases not matched to a gene: 5. The CDR3 protein is CASSYSNWDRQFF. In nucleotides, the CDR3 is TGTGCCAGCAGTTACTCGAATTGGGACAGGCAGTTCTTC.

This sequence joins TRBV5-1 and TRBJ2-7, with D possibly matching TRBD2 (5 bases). Deletions cut 0 bases from V and 0 bases from J, with 16 bases between. Germline lookup yields CDR1 SGHRS and CDR2 YFSETQ. CDR3 length equals 17 residues. The CDR3 DNA follows: TGCGCCAGCAGCTTGGCCGTCGGGAACTCACACTCCTACGAGCAGTACTTC. Translated: CASSLAVGNSHSYEQYF.